A selection of T cell receptor beta chains follows, all from one sample in a study of tissue T cells after allogeneic stem cell transplantation. Produced via immunoSEQ multiplex PCR; TCRdb's table is partial and in-frame only. The sample has just over 800 clones; roughly 39% are singletons. This specimen was ileal tissue, taken at autopsy. All receptors come from a female patient aged 35 to 69 with steroid-refractory graft-versus-host disease after an allogeneic stem cell transplant. The graft donor may be the source of some T cells. CDR3s include the opening cysteine and the closing phenylalanine or tryptophan. D genes are given only for firm matches. Size is stated for part of the rows, as once, few or many counts, or as a class when the clone is expanded.

D: TRBD1
size: -
J: TRBJ1-5
V: TRBV12-5
length: 13
DNA: TGTGCTAGTGGTTGGGACAGTCAATCAGCCCAGCATTTT
CDR3: CASGWDSQSAQHF

D: -
size: -
J: TRBJ2-4
V: TRBV7-9
length: 16
DNA: TGTGCCAGCAGCCCGGGACATGGATTAGCCAAAAACATTCAGTACTTC
CDR3: CASSPGHGLAKNIQYF

D: TRBD2
size: -
J: TRBJ2-5
V: TRBV10-1
length: 14
DNA: TGCGCCAGCAGTGGGGGAGGGTATCAAGAGACCCAGTACTTC
CDR3: CASSGGGYQETQYF

D: -
size: -
J: TRBJ2-1
V: TRBV13
length: 16
DNA: TGTGCCAGCAGCTTAGGGCCTAGTTCTATCTACAATGAGCAGTTCTTC
CDR3: CASSLGPSSIYNEQFF

D: -
size: -
J: TRBJ2-5
V: TRBV7-9
length: 14
DNA: TGTGCCAGCAGCTTAGGACAATTCCAAGAGACCCAGTACTTC
CDR3: CASSLGQFQETQYF

D: TRBD2
size: few
J: TRBJ2-5
V: TRBV19
length: 13
DNA: TGTGCCAGTAAAGGACTAGCGGGTGAGACCCAGTACTTC
CDR3: CASKGLAGETQYF

D: TRBD1
size: large
J: TRBJ1-6
V: TRBV9
length: 14
DNA: TGTGCCAGCAGCGCGACAGGGTATAATTCACCCCTCCACTTT
CDR3: CASSATGYNSPLHF

D: -
size: -
J: TRBJ1-1
V: TRBV5-1
length: 15
DNA: TGCGCCAGCAGCTTGGGGACGATCATGAACACTGAAGCTTTCTTT
CDR3: CASSLGTIMNTEAFF

D: -
size: -
J: TRBJ2-3
V: TRBV2
length: 13
DNA: TGTGCCAGCAGTGAAAGGCTCCATGATACGCAGTATTTT
CDR3: CASSERLHDTQYF

D: -
size: large
J: TRBJ1-2
V: TRBV29-1
length: 13
DNA: TGCAGCGTAAAACAGGGCCCTGGCTATGGCTACACCTTC
CDR3: CSVKQGPGYGYTF

D: -
size: few
J: TRBJ2-7
V: TRBV24-1
length: 13
DNA: TGTGCCACCAGGCCACAGCCTTCCTACGAGCAGTACTTC
CDR3: CATRPQPSYEQYF

D: -
size: large
J: TRBJ2-7
V: TRBV5-1
length: 16
DNA: TGCGCCAGCAGCTCTTCCCCGTGGGGAGACTCCTACGAGCAGTACTTC
CDR3: CASSSSPWGDSYEQYF

D: -
size: few
J: TRBJ2-2
V: TRBV11-3
length: 14
DNA: TGTGCCAGCAGCTTATGGGGGAACACCGGGGAGCTGTTTTTT
CDR3: CASSLWGNTGELFF

D: -
size: few
J: TRBJ2-3
V: TRBV6-5
length: 14
DNA: TGTGCCAGCAGGTCCTGGGGGGCCACAGATACGCAGTATTTT
CDR3: CASRSWGATDTQYF

D: -
size: few
J: TRBJ2-1
V: TRBV5-1
length: 14
DNA: TGCGCCAGCAGCTTGGAAGGGTTCTACAATGAGCAGTTCTTC
CDR3: CASSLEGFYNEQFF

D: -
size: -
J: TRBJ1-2
V: TRBV30
length: 14
DNA: TGTGCCTGGAGTGTCCATTCGGTGAACTATGGCTACACCTTC
CDR3: CAWSVHSVNYGYTF

D: -
size: medium-sized
J: TRBJ1-2
V: TRBV21-1
length: 14
DNA: TGTGCCAGCAGCGTAAACCAGGGGACCTATGGCTACACCTTC
CDR3: CASSVNQGTYGYTF

D: -
size: -
J: TRBJ2-7
V: TRBV4-1
length: 13
DNA: TGCGCCAGCAGCCAAGATCCGCGCTACGAGCAGTACTTC
CDR3: CASSQDPRYEQYF

D: TRBD1
size: few
J: TRBJ2-7
V: TRBV3-1/TRBV3-2
length: 13
DNA: TGTGCCAGCAGCGTGACAGGGTCCTACGAGCAGTACTTC
CDR3: CASSVTGSYEQYF

D: TRBD1
size: few
J: TRBJ2-7
V: TRBV3-1/TRBV3-2
length: 20
DNA: TGTGCCAGCAGCCAAGTTAGCCCGGGACAGGTCCCAGGCCATTCCTACGAGCAGTACTTC
CDR3: CASSQVSPGQVPGHSYEQYF

D: TRBD1
size: large
J: TRBJ2-7
V: TRBV3-1/TRBV3-2
length: 12
DNA: TGTGCCAGCAGCCATGTCCGGGACAGGCAGTACTTC
CDR3: CASSHVRDRQYF

D: TRBD2
size: few
J: TRBJ2-7
V: TRBV7-2
length: 15
DNA: TGTGCCAGCAGCCTAGGACTAGCGGGAACCTACGAGCAGTACTTC
CDR3: CASSLGLAGTYEQYF

D: TRBD1
size: -
J: TRBJ2-5
V: TRBV11-3
length: 14
DNA: TGTGCCAGCAGCACCAGACAGGGGCACGAGACCCAGTACTTC
CDR3: CASSTRQGHETQYF

D: -
size: -
J: TRBJ1-5
V: TRBV6-1
length: 17
DNA: TGTGCCAGCAGTGAATTGGAGGCCCATTTTGGCAATCAGCCCCAGCATTTT
CDR3: CASSELEAHFGNQPQHF

D: TRBD1
size: -
J: TRBJ2-2
V: TRBV9
length: 18
DNA: TGTGCCAGCAGCAAGAGTCCTACCGGGACAGGGTTCGTCGGGGAGCTGTTTTTT
CDR3: CASSKSPTGTGFVGELFF

D: -
size: -
J: TRBJ2-3
V: TRBV11-2
length: 15
DNA: TGTGCCAGCAGCTTCCCAGGACTACAGACAGATACGCAGTATTTT
CDR3: CASSFPGLQTDTQYF

D: -
size: -
J: TRBJ2-1
V: TRBV5-1
length: 15
DNA: TGCGCCAGCAGCTTGGCCTCCAGCTCCTACAATGAGCAGTTCTTC
CDR3: CASSLASSSYNEQFF

D: -
size: -
J: TRBJ1-1
V: TRBV30
length: 14
DNA: TGTGCCTGGAGTGTAGGCAGGGTGGGGACTGAAGCTTTCTTT
CDR3: CAWSVGRVGTEAFF

D: TRBD2
size: -
J: TRBJ2-1
V: TRBV2
length: 13
DNA: TGTGCCAGCATACAGCGGGAGTTGTATGAGCAGTTCTTC
CDR3: CASIQRELYEQFF

D: -
size: large
J: TRBJ2-2
V: TRBV6-5
length: 15
DNA: TGTGCCAGCAGTTCCCCGACAGGTTGGACCGGGGAGCTGTTTTTT
CDR3: CASSSPTGWTGELFF

D: TRBD1
size: -
J: TRBJ1-3
V: TRBV2
length: 15
DNA: TGTGCCAGCAGTGCCCGACAGGGTAAGGGAAACACCATATATTTT
CDR3: CASSARQGKGNTIYF